This section outlines one TCR beta chain sequence together with its context. The authors' processing: Estimates of nucleated cell counts were drawn from the amplification of reference gene primers. The protocol was immunoSEQ multiplex PCR, while the TCRdb copy is restricted to in-frame clones and leaves out a portion. V, J and clone size are taken as reported in that table, and D and trimming were inferred from the DNA itself. The sample comprises approximately 160,000 clones, approximately 87% of which are singletons, and more than 3% rests with the top ten. This record comes from a study of blood T cell repertoires in COVID-19. The J segment lost 2 bases and the V segment lost 2 bases, leaving 5 bases of the junction unmatched. CDR1 LNHNV and CDR2 YYDKDF come from the germline V gene (reference sequence). The CDR3 is 15 amino acids.

J is TRBJ2-5 and V is TRBV15, with TRBD1 matching over 7 bases. The sequencing input was peripheral blood. The receptor's source is a woman in her 70s with acute or convalescent COVID-19. The CDR3 loop reads CATSRTPGQQETQYF. The CDR3 DNA follows: TGTGCCACCAGCAGAACCCCGGGACAGCAAGAGACCCAGTACTTC.